This T cell receptor beta chain was recovered during a study of PD-1 blockade in classical Hodgkin lymphoma (dated by TCRdb to 2019 to 2021). Background on the whole study: Nivolumab dosing was 3 mg/kg intravenously every 2 weeks, continuing until either disease progression or unacceptable toxicity. The study used TCR beta sequencing and CyTOF to define a peripheral blood immune signature of response to PD-1 blockade in classical Hodgkin lymphoma. What the work shows at the level of the full study, not this receptor alone: Baseline TCR diversity was reported to be lower in newly diagnosed patients than in healthy donors, and even lower in relapsed/refractory patients. Among trial patients, those achieving complete response had baseline diversity similar to that of newly diagnosed patients, while diversity was significantly lower in partial responders and progressors. By C4D1, a significant rise was seen in CD4+ TCR diversity but not in CD8+ TCR diversity (p=0.0027 vs p=0.16), and the rise was most apparent among complete responders (p=0.02). Only a single clinical trial cohort was studied, and what caused the repertoire differences, possibly disease activity or prior therapy, remained undefined. Lower diversity was observed in patients in whom nivolumab was started less than 1 year after ASCT, and these patients were excluded from later analyses so that confounding by immune reconstitution would be avoided.

In light of the paper, this sample's time point label describes: cycle 2 day 1 (C2D1) of nivolumab. Relapse after autologous stem cell transplantation had occurred in all trial patients, and cohorts A, B and C were distinguished by prior brentuximab vedotin exposure. The trial cohort included 50 to 60 patients with relapsed/refractory classical Hodgkin lymphoma, and each patient had a best overall response of complete response, partial response or progressive disease. In the multi-cohort phase II CheckMate 205 trial, trial patients received single-agent nivolumab. An independent review committee assessed best overall response by applying the 2007 International Working Group response criteria. Trial PBMCs were collected just before the start of nivolumab (C1D1) and during therapy at cycle 2 day 1 and cycle 4 day 1. After peripheral blood was drawn into 8 mL Vacutainer Cell Preparation Tubes, PBMCs were isolated by centrifugation and then cryopreserved.

The germline V gene sets CDR1 to KGHSH and CDR2 to LQKENI. V is cut by 3 bases and J by 8 bases, and the space between the germline ends is 22 bases. The CDR3 sequence holds 16 residues, the cysteine and phenylalanine included. The sequence is cut down to CDR3 DNA, 48 bases in frame from base 1. With regard to this clone: No antigen is known for it. No much larger clonotype is one base removed from it; base qualities were not supplied.

Genomic DNA was isolated using the Qiagen DNeasy kit from unsorted PBMCs as well as from negatively selected CD4+ and CD8+ fractions. Amplification of TCR beta CDR3 regions was done by immunoSEQ multiplex PCR with primers that anneal to V and J segments. Amplification bias was minimized using a synthetic immune receptor repertoire, and residual bias was removed computationally after sequencing. For the original study's pipeline: Custom Python scripts were used to quantify repertoire diversity as the Shannon entropy index. The unsorted, CD4+ and CD8+ repertoires were each analyzed separately, with the exception of combined analyses, where CD4+ and CD8+ sequences were merged in silico. Clonal expansion was defined as a frequency increase of at least 2-fold after treatment compared with C1D1, and clones undetected at baseline were assigned a pseudocount of 0.5. Clones with 0 or 1 copy at C1D1 were classified as singleton clones, and clones with 2 or more copies were classified as non-singleton clones. Clones expanded in unsorted samples were annotated as CD4+, CD8+ or unknown by matching protein sequences in sorted samples from the same patient. Wilcoxon tests on paired samples were used to test diversity changes from C1D1 to C4D1. TCRdb carries this immuneACCESS record with in-frame sequences only. Its versions omit some clonotypes, under half of them owing to an unresolved V gene in the studies checked, with the rest unexplained. The V and J calls and clone size were taken over from that table, and D and trimming were inferred from the DNA. In this sample the table shows 35,000 to 45,000 clones, around 76% of which occur a single time. About 2.8% of the sample goes to the ten largest clones.

The source of this sequence is a human donor with classical Hodgkin lymphoma. The sample here was peripheral blood mononuclear cells (PBMCs), taken before the second cycle of nivolumab. The chain was built from TRBV18 and TRBJ1-2, with no D gene named confidently. For the CDR3, the sequence is CASSPDEGSGEGGYTF. The DNA is as follows: TGTGCCAGCTCACCGGACGAAGGATCCGGGGAGGGAGGCTACACCTTC. This CDR3, with the reference TRBV18 and TRBJ1-2 proteins standing in past its ends, gives the full variable domain NAGVMQNPRHLVRRRGQEARLRCSPMKGHSHVYWYRQLPEEGLKFMVYLQKENIIDESGMPKERFSAEFPKEGPSILRIQQVVRGDSAAYFCASSPDEGSGEGGYTFGSGTRLTVV.